These 9 T cell receptor beta chains originate from one sample sequenced in a study of blood T cell repertoires in COVID-19. Data came from immunoSEQ multiplex PCR; TCRdb stores just in-frame clones and leaves some out. In the table there are around 80,000 clones, around four fifths of which are singletons. The sequenced sample was peripheral blood. The receptors stem from a human donor in a cohort sampled during active COVID-19.

This rearrangement joins TRBV19 to TRBJ1-2; D call uncertain. Trimming pared 3 bases from V and 3 bases from J, leaving 8 bases between. Looked up from germline, CDR1 is LNHDA and CDR2 is SQIVND (reference sequence). The CDR3 is made up of 13 amino acids. The CDR3 loop is CASSMVIDYGYTF. CDR3 DNA sequence: TGTGCCAGTAGTATGGTCATAGACTATGGCTACACCTTC.

This sequence joins TRBV6-1 and TRBJ1-1; D perhaps matches TRBD1 (6 bases). The ends were cut back, 1 base at V and 0 bases at J, with 9 bases in the middle. Looked up from germline, CDR1 is MNHNS and CDR2 is SASEGT. The CDR3 runs to 15 residues. The CDR3 loop reads CASSEEGGMNTEAFF. The CDR3 nucleotides are TGTGCCAGCAGTGAAGAGGGGGGGATGAACACTGAAGCTTTCTTT.

Here the CDR3 reads CASSLSRNAGNTIYF. CDR3 DNA sequence: TGTGCCAGCAGCCTTAGTCGAAATGCTGGAAACACCATATATTTT. This rearrangement joins TRBV7-3 to TRBJ1-3; D gene uncertain. The germline gives CDR1 SGHTA, CDR2 FQGTGA. V gave up 5 bases and J gave up 2 bases, with 13 bases separating them. CDR3 size: 15 residues.

The chain joins TRBV30 to TRBJ1-2, with TRBD1 identical over 7 bases. Germline values: CDR1 GTSNPN, CDR2 SVGIG (reference sequence). The CDR3 consists of 14 residues. Trimming at V came to 6 bases and at J to 2 bases, leaving 9 bases not matched to a gene. The DNA of the CDR3 is TGTGCCTGCTCACAGGGGTACCTCAACTATGGCTACACCTTC. Translated: CACSQGYLNYGYTF.

The CDR3: CASSYSGRAGANVLTF. For the CDR3, the DNA is TGTGCCAGCAGTTACTCAGGCAGGGCTGGGGCCAACGTCCTGACTTTC. This sequence joins TRBV6-6 and TRBJ2-6; weak D call: TRBD1 (5 bases). The CDR3 consists of 16 residues. Germline lookup yields CDR1 MNHNY and CDR2 SVGAGI (reference sequence). With 0 bases removed from V and 2 bases from J, the gap between germline ends came to 8 bases.

This chain joins TRBV4-1 and TRBJ2-7; tentative D call: TRBD2 (6 bases). V was clipped by 0 bases and J by 4 bases, with 10 bases between them. The CDR3 extends over 14 amino acids. In germline, CDR1 is MGHRA, CDR2 YSYEKL. CDR3 in amino acids: CASSQDGGQYEQYF. Written as DNA, the CDR3 is TGCGCCAGCAGCCAAGATGGAGGGCAGTACGAGCAGTACTTC.

V is TRBV30 and J is TRBJ2-5, with TRBD2 identical over 12 bases. With 0 bases clipped from V and 8 bases from J, the junction kept 13 bases outside the gene matches. Germline CDR1 is GTSNPN and CDR2 is SVGIG (reference sequence). The CDR3 runs 17 residues. The CDR3 sequence is CAWSVRWASGRAGTQYF. In DNA form, the CDR3 reads TGTGCCTGGAGTGTACGGTGGGCTAGCGGGAGGGCGGGTACCCAGTACTTC.

The chain has TRBV7-8 and TRBJ1-5, with 10 bases matching TRBD1. This CDR3 has 15 amino acids. The germline gives CDR1 SGHVS, CDR2 FQNEAQ. V lost 7 bases and J lost 6; bases outside the gene matches: 9. DNA for the CDR3: TGTGCCAGCACCCCTGGGGACAGGGGTTTTCAGCCCCAGCATTTT. This encodes CASTPGDRGFQPQHF.

The CDR3 region is CASSPGTGAGELFF. The CDR3 DNA follows: TGTGCCAGCAGCCCAGGGACAGGGGCCGGGGAGCTGTTTTTT. This chain uses TRBV7-3 with TRBJ2-2; TRBD1 matches at 10 bases. With V trimmed by 5 bases and J by 6 bases, 3 bases remained unmatched. The CDR3 is 14 residues long. Germline-derived CDR1 and CDR2 are SGHTA and FQGTGA.